These 25 T cell receptor beta chains originate from one sample sequenced in a study of beta chain features in type 1 diabetes. Broader study findings: Moderately but significantly shorter TCRB CDR3s were found in Type 1 diabetes patients in all four CD4+ subsets.

Expressed TCRB transcripts got sequenced, as all isolated RNA was reverse transcribed. Clones were sequenced by immunoSEQ multiplex PCR, and TCRdb holds only the in-frame ones, with some missing. The profile covers 600,000 to 700,000 clones, with roughly an eighth appearing a single time and approximately 0.021% taken by the ten largest. For these receptors, no antigen is known. Input material: naive CD4+ T cells from blood. These TCRs come from a man between 18 and 35 years old with type 1 diabetes.

The chain links TRBV7-9 to TRBJ1-2, with a weak D call TRBD1 (5 bases). The V end was cut by 11 bases, the J end by 0 bases, with 10 bases between. The germline V gene encodes CDR1 SEHNR and CDR2 FQNEAQ (reference sequence). The CDR3 is 12 amino acids. The CDR3 region has the DNA TGTGCCCAGCCACAGGCTAACTATGGCTACACCTTC. It is translated as CAQPQANYGYTF.

There are a few counts of this clone. At the DNA level, this CDR3 is encoded by other sequences in the same sample as well. The chain has TRBV29-1 and TRBJ2-5; D is perhaps TRBD1 (5 bases). Germline V CDR1 and CDR2: SQVTM, ANQGSEA. This CDR3 spans 13 amino acids. Trimming left V 6 bases short and J 2 bases short, with 13 bases between. The CDR3 sequence: CSVVGSGQETQYF. The CDR3 DNA reads TGCAGCGTGGTCGGTTCAGGGCAAGAGACCCAGTACTTC.

J is TRBJ2-7 and V is TRBV7-9; 7 nucleotides match TRBD1. CDR3 length: 14 residues. The germline gives CDR1 SEHNR, CDR2 FQNEAQ (reference sequence). Trimming removed 8 bases from V and 2 bases from J; junction bases left unmatched: 9. CDR3 loop: CASERDSFTYEQYF. The CDR3 region has the DNA TGTGCCAGCGAAAGGGACAGCTTCACCTACGAGCAGTACTTC. The variable domain in full, with the rest retrieved from reference TRBV7-9 and TRBJ2-7, is DTGVSQNPRHKITKRGQNVTFRCDPISEHNRLYWYRQTLGQGPEFLTYFQNEAQLEKSRLLSDRFSAERPKGSFSTLEIQRTEQGDSAMYLCASERDSFTYEQYFGPGTRLTVT.

The chain recombines TRBV7-2 with TRBJ1-2, with D possibly matching TRBD1 (5 bases). The CDR3 has 15 amino acids. With 2 bases removed from V and 3 bases from J, the gap between germline ends came to 13 bases. CDR1 and CDR2 (germline): SGHTA, FQGNSA. The CDR3 is CASSLFREFDYGYTF. For the CDR3, the DNA is TGTGCCAGCAGCTTATTCAGGGAGTTCGACTATGGCTACACCTTC. The full variable domain, in which reference TRBV7-2 and TRBJ1-2 provide the parts outside the CDR3, is GAGVSQSPSNKVTEKGKDVELRCDPISGHTALYWYRQSLGQGLEFLIYFQGNSAPDKSGLPSDRFSAERTGGSVSTLTIQRTQQEDSAVYLCASSLFREFDYGYTFGSGTRLTVV.

The gene calls are TRBV12-5 and TRBJ1-1; D uncertain. V was trimmed by 6 bases and J by 1 base, leaving 6 bases between them. The CDR3 consists of 12 residues. Germline assignment: CDR1 LGHNT and CDR2 FRNRAP. CDR3 amino acids: CASGNRNTEAFF. The CDR3 bases are TGTGCTAGTGGCAACAGGAACACTGAAGCTTTCTTT.

This clone has only a few counts. This chain joins TRBV7-2 and TRBJ1-2; 9 positions match TRBD1. The CDR3 is 15 residues long. CDR1 and CDR2 (germline): SGHTA, FQGNSA. V dropped 7 bases and J dropped 7; count of bases not matched to a gene: 13. CDR3 sequence (DNA): TGTGCCAGCACCAGTTTTCCGGGACAGGGCCGTGGCTACACCTTC. Translated: CASTSFPGQGRGYTF.

The rearrangement uses TRBV27 and TRBJ2-1, with 7 bases aligning to TRBD1. The germline V gene has CDR1 MNHEY and CDR2 SMNVEV (reference sequence). CDR3 size: 16 residues. J was trimmed by 1 base and V by 5 bases; bases with no gene match: 8. The CDR3 loop is CASSMTGYWSYNEQFF. Here the CDR3 DNA reads TGTGCCAGCAGTATGACAGGGTATTGGTCCTACAATGAGCAGTTCTTC.

The rearrangement uses TRBV5-1 and TRBJ2-7; D is possibly TRBD1 or TRBD2 (5 bases each). The CDR3 is 14 residues long. V gave up 4 bases and J gave up 3 bases, with 14 bases separating them. CDR1 is SGHRS and CDR2 is YFSETQ in the germline V gene. CDR3 DNA sequence: TGCGCCAGCAGCACCCGGGACCAGATCTACGAGCAGTACTTC. Translation gives CASSTRDQIYEQYF. Filled out from reference TRBV5-1 and TRBJ2-7, the complete variable domain reads KAGVTQTPRYLIKTRGQQVTLSCSPISGHRSVSWYQQTPGQGLQFLFEYFSETQRNKGNFPGRFSGRQFSNSRSEMNVSTLELGDSALYLCASSTRDQIYEQYFGPGTRLTVT.

The sample holds a few counts of this clone. The gene calls are TRBV5-1 and TRBJ2-1, with 9 bases identical to TRBD2. CDR1 SGHRS and CDR2 YFSETQ come from the germline V gene. The CDR3 runs to 15 residues. The V and J ends lost 0 bases and 5 bases, in that order; junction bases with no gene match: 3. The CDR3 coding sequence is TGCGCCAGCAGCTTGGCGCTAGCGGGGAACAATGAGCAGTTCTTC. Translating gives CASSLALAGNNEQFF. The full variable domain, with the rest looked up from reference TRBV5-1 and TRBJ2-1, is KAGVTQTPRYLIKTRGQQVTLSCSPISGHRSVSWYQQTPGQGLQFLFEYFSETQRNKGNFPGRFSGRQFSNSRSEMNVSTLELGDSALYLCASSLALAGNNEQFFGPGTRLTVL.

J is TRBJ2-6 and V is TRBV5-6; D tentatively reads TRBD1 or TRBD2 (5 bases each). Germline assignment: CDR1 SGHDT and CDR2 YYEEEE. The CDR3 consists of 18 residues. Trimming cost V 0 bases and J 0 bases, with 13 bases left between them. CDR3 sequence: CASSLGPGRHSGANVLTF. DNA of the CDR3: TGTGCCAGCAGCTTGGGGCCGGGACGTCACTCTGGGGCCAACGTCCTGACTTTC.

This clone was observed a few times. The V call is TRBV5-6, the J call TRBJ1-1, with D perhaps matching TRBD1 (5 bases). The germline gives CDR1 SGHDT, CDR2 YYEEEE. Trimming shortened V by 0 bases and J by 1 base, and 10 bases separated the two germline ends. This CDR3 spans 15 amino acids. Here the CDR3 reads CASSLAGGGNTEAFF. In nucleotides, the CDR3 is TGTGCCAGCAGCTTGGCCGGCGGGGGGAACACTGAAGCTTTCTTT. Supplemented by reference TRBV5-6 and TRBJ1-1, the full variable domain reads DAGVTQSPTHLIKTRGQQVTLRCSPKSGHDTVSWYQQALGQGPQFIFQYYEEEERQRGNFPDRFSGHQFPNYSSELNVNALLLGDSALYLCASSLAGGGNTEAFFGQGTRLTVV.

This clone was seen at least ten times. The gene calls are TRBV7-9 and TRBJ2-7; D gene uncertain. The germline V gene has CDR1 SEHNR and CDR2 FQNEAQ (reference sequence). The V gene lost 5 bases and the J gene lost 3 bases, with 5 bases spanning the gap. The CDR3 is 11 residues long. The CDR3 sequence is CASSADYEQYF. In DNA form, the CDR3 reads TGTGCCAGCAGCGCGGACTACGAGCAGTACTTC.

The rearrangement links TRBV5-4 to TRBJ2-7, with TRBD1 identical over 7 bases. This CDR3 has 14 amino acids. With 4 bases clipped from V and 1 base from J, the junction kept 5 bases outside the gene matches. Germline CDR1 reads SGHNT; CDR2 reads YYREEE (reference sequence). This CDR3 is CASSPRDRSYEQYF. In nucleotides, the CDR3 is TGTGCCAGCAGCCCCCGGGACAGATCCTACGAGCAGTACTTC. Full variable domain (outside the CDR3, taken from reference TRBV5-4 and TRBJ2-7): ETGVTQSPTHLIKTRGQQVTLRCSSQSGHNTVSWYQQALGQGPQFIFQYYREEENGRGNFPPRFSGLQFPNYSSELNVNALELDDSALYLCASSPRDRSYEQYFGPGTRLTVT.

A few counts support this clone. The rearrangement joins TRBV7-2 to TRBJ2-7; the D gene is possibly TRBD1 (6 bases). CDR3 length equals 13 residues. Germline V gives CDR1 SGHTA, CDR2 FQGNSA. V was shortened by 5 bases and J by 3 bases, with 11 bases between the two germline ends. CDR3 sequence reads: CASSQDRNYEQYF. CDR3 DNA sequence: TGTGCCAGCAGCCAGGACAGAAACTACGAGCAGTACTTC.

This clone came up a few times. The V gene is TRBV9, the J gene TRBJ2-7; 10 nucleotides match TRBD1. The CDR3 runs 16 residues. V shed 4 bases, J shed 5 bases, and the junction held 12 bases outside the gene matches. Germline CDR1 reads SGDLS; CDR2 reads YYNGEE. The CDR3 region is CASSPSYRDRGNEQYF. The CDR3, as DNA: TGTGCCAGCAGCCCTTCGTACCGGGACAGGGGCAACGAGCAGTACTTC.

This clone was counted only a few times. This rearrangement joins TRBV9 to TRBJ1-1, with unresolved D. The germline V gene encodes CDR1 SGDLS and CDR2 YYNGEE. The germline V and J ends were trimmed by 2 bases and 0 bases, with 8 bases remaining between them. The CDR3 extends over 14 amino acids. CDR3 protein: CASSVVALNTEAFF. CDR3 sequence (DNA): TGTGCCAGCAGCGTTGTGGCTCTGAACACTGAAGCTTTCTTT. Variable domain in full (rest from reference TRBV9 and TRBJ1-1): DSGVTQTPKHLITATGQRVTLRCSPRSGDLSVYWYQQSLDQGLQFLIQYYNGEERAKGNILERFSAQQFPDLHSELNLSSLELGDSALYFCASSVVALNTEAFFGQGTRLTVV.

This clone was detected a few times. The chain employs TRBV30 and TRBJ1-2; D perhaps matches TRBD1 (5 bases). V shed 1 base and J shed 5 bases, with 11 bases lying between them. Germline CDR1 GTSNPN, CDR2 SVGIG (reference sequence). The CDR3 sequence is 13 residues long. The CDR3 nucleotides read TGTGCCTGGAGTGGGGACGTAGGGTATGGCTACACCTTC. As protein: CAWSGDVGYGYTF.

The V gene is TRBV7-7, the J gene TRBJ2-1; TRBD2 matches at 7 bases. This CDR3 region has 14 residues. The V segment lost 6 bases and the J segment 5 bases; nucleotides outside the gene matches: 7. Germline V gene data show CDR1 as SSHAT and CDR2 as FNYEAQ (reference sequence). CDR3 in amino acids: CASSPGTIDNEQFF. The CDR3 nucleotides read TGTGCCAGCAGTCCCGGGACTATCGACAATGAGCAGTTCTTC. Together with reference TRBV7-7 and TRBJ2-1, the CDR3 gives the full variable domain: GAGVSQSPRYKVTKRGQDVTLRCDPISSHATLYWYQQALGQGPEFLTYFNYEAQPDKSGLPSDRFSAERPEGSISTLTIQRTEQRDSAMYRCASSPGTIDNEQFFGPGTRLTVL.

This clone was seen a handful of times. V gene TRBV6-5 combines with J gene TRBJ2-7; D may be TRBD1 (6 bases). CDR3 size: 16 residues. Germline V gene lookup returns CDR1 MNHEY and CDR2 SVGAGI. V was pared by 0 bases and J by 3 bases, with 15 bases between. The CDR3 coding sequence is TGTGCCAGCAGTTACTCGTGGGGGCAAGAGAACTACGAGCAGTACTTC. Protein product: CASSYSWGQENYEQYF.

The chain uses TRBV13 and TRBJ1-2; tentatively, D is TRBD1 (5 bases). The germline V gene encodes CDR1 PRHDT and CDR2 FYEKMQ (reference sequence). V was shortened by 5 bases and J by 5 bases, with 18 bases between the two germline ends. CDR3 size: 15 residues. CDR3 coding DNA: TGTGCCAGCAGCGGATACAATCCGGGGGTTTATGGCTACACCTTC. Translation gives CASSGYNPGVYGYTF.

The chain carries TRBV7-3 and TRBJ1-2; D is perhaps TRBD1 (5 bases). V shed 6 bases and J shed 6 bases, with 14 bases lying between them. This CDR3 region has 13 residues. CDR1 and CDR2 (germline): SGHTA, FQGTGA. CDR3 in amino acids: CASRLGGSNGYTF. CDR3 DNA: TGTGCCAGCAGGCTCGGGGGATCGAATGGCTACACCTTC. The variable domain in full, completed from reference TRBV7-3 and TRBJ1-2, reads GAGVSQTPSNKVTEKGKYVELRCDPISGHTALYWYRQSLGQGPEFLIYFQGTGAADDSGLPNDRFFAVRPEGSVSTLKIQRTERGDSAVYLCASRLGGSNGYTFGSGTRLTVV.

Regarding this clone: Distinct nucleotide sequences in the sample also encode this CDR3. The chain joins TRBV7-9 to TRBJ2-3, with 9 nucleotides matching TRBD2. Germline trimming cut 1 base from V and 2 bases from J; bases unmatched to any gene: 4. The CDR3 is 16 amino acids. CDR1 is SEHNR, CDR2 FQNEAQ, per germline (reference sequence). The chain's CDR3 is CASSLGLAGSTDTQYF. The DNA of the CDR3 is TGTGCCAGCAGCTTAGGCCTAGCGGGGTCCACAGATACGCAGTATTTT.

This clone was observed a few times. This chain uses TRBV14 with TRBJ1-6, with TRBD1 matching 9 bases. CDR3 size: 15 residues. The V segment lost 5 bases and the J segment 8 bases; nucleotides outside the gene matches: 7. Germline CDR1 reads SGHDN; CDR2 reads FVKESK. The CDR3 DNA reads as TGTGCCAGCAGCTCCCAGGGACAGGGCTATTCACCCCTCCACTTT. Translation gives CASSSQGQGYSPLHF.

The J gene is TRBJ2-1, the V gene TRBV7-2, with 11 bases lining up with TRBD2. The CDR3 consists of 16 residues. Germline trimming cut 1 base from V and 4 bases from J; bases unmatched to any gene: 3. CDR1 and CDR2 from the germline V gene are SGHTA and FQGNSA. The CDR3: CASSLVSGGAYNEQFF. The DNA of the CDR3 is TGTGCCAGCAGCTTAGTTAGCGGGGGGGCGTACAATGAGCAGTTCTTC.

The chain has TRBV27 and TRBJ1-6; the D is unclear. V gave up 3 bases and J gave up 10 bases, with 7 bases separating them. The CDR3 is 12 amino acids. Germline V gene sequence: CDR1 MNHEY, CDR2 SMNVEV (reference sequence). The CDR3 DNA is TGTGCCAGCAGTTTCATCGGGTCACCCCTCCACTTT. It codes for CASSFIGSPLHF.